This TCR beta chain was obtained from a study of shared clonotypes between healthy human individuals. Overall study findings and caveats: The generation probabilities recorded for non-shared clonotypes fell below those of clonotypes shared by all four donors.

With regard to this clone: As yet, its antigen is unknown.

Libraries were prepared by immunoSEQ multiplex PCR; TCRdb keeps only in-frame clonotypes and omits some of them. The sample lists 2,100,000 or so clones; around 95% were seen once. Both subsets, CD45RA+ naive and CD45RA-negative memory, were split from the CD4+ cells. The CDR3 spans 14 residues. Germline V gene sequence: CDR1 KGHSH, CDR2 LQKENI. Trimming shortened V by 0 bases and J by 5 bases, and 10 bases separated the two germline ends. The sequence was collected from a man aged 18 to 29 in good health. This chain links TRBV18 with TRBJ2-5, with D possibly TRBD1 on 6 matching bases. Sequencing was done on a sample of naive CD4+ T cells sorted from blood. Subset in this sample: CD45RA+ positively selected. CDR3 nucleotides: TGTGCCAGCTCACCACCAAACAGGGATGAGACCCAGTACTTC. The encoded protein is CASSPPNRDETQYF.